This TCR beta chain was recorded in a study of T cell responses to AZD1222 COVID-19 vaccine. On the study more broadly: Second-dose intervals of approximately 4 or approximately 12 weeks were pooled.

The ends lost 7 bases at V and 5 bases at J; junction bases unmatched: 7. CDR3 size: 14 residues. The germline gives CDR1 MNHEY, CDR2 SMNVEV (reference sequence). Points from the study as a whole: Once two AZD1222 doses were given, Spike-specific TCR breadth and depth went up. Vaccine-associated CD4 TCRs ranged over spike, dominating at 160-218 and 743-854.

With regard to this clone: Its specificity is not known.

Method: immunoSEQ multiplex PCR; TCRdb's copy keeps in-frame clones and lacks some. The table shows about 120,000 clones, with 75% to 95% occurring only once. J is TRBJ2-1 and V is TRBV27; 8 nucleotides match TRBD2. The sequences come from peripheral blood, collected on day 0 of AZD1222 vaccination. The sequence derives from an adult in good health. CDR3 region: CASNSGLDNNEQFF. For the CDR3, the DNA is TGTGCCAGCAACTCGGGACTAGACAACAATGAGCAGTTCTTC.